This T cell receptor (beta chain) was observed in a study of neoadjuvant nivolumab and ipilimumab in lung cancer (dated by TCRdb to 2019 to 2021). Regarding the research as a whole: In the NEOSTAR trial, nivolumab was administered intravenously at 3 mg/kg on days 1, 15 and 29, and the combination arm also received ipilimumab 1 mg/kg on day 1 only. The major pathologic response (MPR) rate in the intention-to-treat population in each study arm was designated as the primary trial endpoint. A total of around 45 patients with operable NSCLC were treated in the trial, with approximately 23 randomized to nivolumab monotherapy and about 20 randomized to nivolumab plus ipilimumab. The study compared TCR repertoires in pretherapy (baseline) peripheral blood with TCR repertoires in tumors resected at surgery following neoadjuvant immune checkpoint blockade. Matched pretherapy and resected tumor pairs were analyzed from seven patients, of whom four had been treated with nivolumab and three with nivolumab plus ipilimumab. Study-wide findings and limitations: TCR richness in pretherapy blood showed a positive correlation with richness in tumors resected after neoadjuvant therapy (Spearman R of about 0.8). No significant correlation was found between TCR clonality and pathologic tumor regression, and only one major-pathologic-response sample was available for the clonality analysis. Resected tumors had greater TCR richness and clonality than tumor-adjacent uninvolved lung, and increases were observed in more dual-therapy-treated tumors. From pretherapy to surgery, tumor T-cell richness and clonality went up in three of three dual-therapy tumors, versus only two of four nivolumab-treated tumors. A small number of samples underwent TCR sequencing.

The receptor library was made with the immunoSEQ multiplex PCR assay. On the authors' methods: Repertoires were summarized in terms of richness and clonality, and significantly expanded and contracted clones between pre- and post-therapy samples were identified. TCRdb holds this immuneACCESS table with in-frame rearrangements only. Some clones are missing; in checked studies, unresolved V genes explain under half, and the rest has no known cause. V and J calls and clone size are those listed in that table; D and trimming were worked out from the DNA. This sample lists over 25,000 clones; over 80% were detected once. The top ten hold roughly 5% of the sample. In the paper's terms, the time point label means: at surgical resection after neoadjuvant nivolumab +/- ipilimumab. The samples were taken from NEOSTAR, a phase 2 randomized trial in operable NSCLC that tested neoadjuvant nivolumab or nivolumab plus ipilimumab, followed by surgery.

Comment on this clone: Its antigen remains undetermined. No base quality information exists; no much larger clone differs at one position.

The CDR3 goes from the cysteine to the phenylalanine over 15 residues. CDR3 DNA only is kept here, 45 bases in frame from base 1. Deletion took 3 bases off V and 9 bases off J, with a span of 18 bases between the germline ends. As encoded in the germline V gene (reference sequence), CDR1 is MNHNY while CDR2 is SVGAGI. Recombination connected TRBV6-6 to TRBJ1-5; a tentative D call is TRBD1 (5 bases match). This material consisted of tumor tissue, taken after neoadjuvant nivolumab, alone or with ipilimumab, at or shortly before surgery. The TCR was taken from an adult with non-small cell lung cancer. The nucleotide sequence is given as TGTGCCAGCAGTTATCTAGTGGCCGGGACGGGGCCCCAGCATTTT. Its amino acids are CASSYLVAGTGPQHF.